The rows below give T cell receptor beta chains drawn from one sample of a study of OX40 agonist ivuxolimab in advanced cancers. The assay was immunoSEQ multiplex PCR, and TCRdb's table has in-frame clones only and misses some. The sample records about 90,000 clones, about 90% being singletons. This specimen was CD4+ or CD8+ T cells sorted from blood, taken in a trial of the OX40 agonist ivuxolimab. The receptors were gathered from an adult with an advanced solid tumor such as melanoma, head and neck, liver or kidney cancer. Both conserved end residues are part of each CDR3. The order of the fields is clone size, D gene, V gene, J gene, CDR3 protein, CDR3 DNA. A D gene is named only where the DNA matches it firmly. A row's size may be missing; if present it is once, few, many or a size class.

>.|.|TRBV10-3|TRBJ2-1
CAVTGDQAGYNEQFF
TGTGCGGTCACAGGGGATCAAGCGGGGTACAATGAGCAGTTCTTC
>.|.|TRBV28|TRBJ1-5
CASTPLGRYNQPQHF
TGTGCCAGCACCCCCCTCGGGCGTTACAATCAGCCCCAGCATTTT
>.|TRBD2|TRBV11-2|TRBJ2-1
CASSLRPLAVSYNEQFF
TGTGCCAGCAGCTTACGCCCACTAGCGGTATCCTACAATGAGCAGTTCTTC
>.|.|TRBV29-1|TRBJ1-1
CSVGDRGDPTEAFF
TGCAGCGTTGGGGACCGAGGGGATCCCACTGAAGCTTTCTTT
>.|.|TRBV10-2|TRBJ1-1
CASSEQGATEAFF
TGCGCCAGCAGTGAGCAGGGAGCGACTGAAGCTTTCTTT
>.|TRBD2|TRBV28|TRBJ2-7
CASSGNTVTSGRGVQYF
TGTGCCAGCAGTGGAAATACAGTAACTAGCGGGAGAGGGGTGCAGTACTTC
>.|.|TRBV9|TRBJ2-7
CASGGASEKGTLEYEQYF
TGTGCCAGCGGCGGCGCCTCGGAAAAAGGGACGCTCGAATACGAGCAGTACTTC
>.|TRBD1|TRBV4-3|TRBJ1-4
CASSQDPGQGALANEKLFF
TGCGCCAGCAGCCAAGACCCGGGACAGGGGGCTCTGGCTAATGAAAAACTGTTTTTT
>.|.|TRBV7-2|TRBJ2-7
CASSFGRALYEQYF
TGTGCCAGCAGCTTTGGCAGGGCATTATACGAGCAGTACTTC
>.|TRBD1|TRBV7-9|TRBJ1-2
CASSRGQGARGYTF
TGTGCCAGCAGCCGAGGACAGGGGGCACGGGGCTACACCTTC
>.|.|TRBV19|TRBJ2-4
CASSPGPSRENIQYF
TGTGCCAGTAGCCCTGGGCCATCAAGGGAAAACATTCAGTACTTC
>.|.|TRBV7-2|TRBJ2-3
CASSPSVNTQYF
TGTGCCAGCAGCCCGAGCGTGAATACGCAGTATTTT
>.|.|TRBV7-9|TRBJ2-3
CASSLVAAWGYF
TGTGCCAGCAGCTTAGTAGCGGCGTGGGGGTATTTT
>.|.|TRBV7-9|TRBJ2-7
CASSKGRLAYEQYF
TGTGCCAGCAGTAAGGGGAGACTAGCCTACGAGCAGTACTTC
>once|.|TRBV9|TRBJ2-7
CASSVGVWKTYEQYF
TGTGCCAGCAGCGTAGGCGTCTGGAAAACCTACGAGCAGTACTTC
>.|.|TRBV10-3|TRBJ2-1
CAISDQGPHEQFF
TGTGCCATCAGTGATCAGGGGCCCCATGAGCAGTTCTTC
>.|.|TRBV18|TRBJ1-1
CASSGAVPRNTEAFF
TGTGCCAGCTCAGGGGCCGTACCGCGGAACACTGAAGCTTTCTTT
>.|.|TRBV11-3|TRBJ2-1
CASSLAVAVTAYNEQFF
TGTGCCAGCAGCTTAGCCGTGGCGGTAACAGCGTACAATGAGCAGTTCTTC
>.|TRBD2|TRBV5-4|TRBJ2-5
CASSFGSGSGETQYF
TGTGCCAGCAGCTTCGGTAGCGGGAGCGGAGAGACCCAGTACTTC
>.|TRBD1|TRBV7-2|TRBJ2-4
CASSFARTGENIQYF
TGTGCCAGCAGCTTCGCAAGGACAGGGGAAAACATTCAGTACTTC
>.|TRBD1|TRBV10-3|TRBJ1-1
CAIRGGQGALNTEAFF
TGTGCCATCAGGGGGGGACAGGGGGCGTTGAACACTGAAGCTTTCTTT
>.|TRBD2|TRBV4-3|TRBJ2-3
CASSVSLAGVGTDTQYF
TGCGCCAGCAGCGTTTCACTAGCGGGAGTAGGGACAGATACGCAGTATTTT
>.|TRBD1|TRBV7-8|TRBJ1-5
CASSLSGGPQNQPQHF
TGTGCCAGCAGCTTATCAGGGGGGCCTCAAAATCAGCCCCAGCATTTT
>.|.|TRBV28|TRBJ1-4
CASSSRWSPTNEKLFF
TGTGCCAGCAGTTCCCGGTGGTCCCCAACTAATGAAAAACTGTTTTTT
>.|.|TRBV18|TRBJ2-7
CASSPDRTGGQYF
TGTGCCAGCTCCCCAGATCGAACCGGCGGGCAGTACTTC
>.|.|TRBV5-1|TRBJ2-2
CASSVGTANTGELFF
TGCGCCAGCAGCGTGGGGACCGCCAACACCGGGGAGCTGTTTTTT
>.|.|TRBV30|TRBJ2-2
CAWKEQTNTGELFF
TGTGCCTGGAAGGAACAGACGAACACCGGGGAGCTGTTTTTT
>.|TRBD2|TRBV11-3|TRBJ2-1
CASTSGTSRVSGEQFF
TGTGCCAGCACCTCCGGGACTAGCCGGGTGTCAGGTGAGCAGTTCTTC
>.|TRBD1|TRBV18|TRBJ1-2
CASSPPPGTGGSYTF
TGTGCCAGCTCACCTCCTCCCGGGACAGGAGGCAGCTACACCTTC
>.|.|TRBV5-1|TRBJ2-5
CASSLGQQETQYF
TGCGCCAGCAGCTTGGGACAACAAGAGACCCAGTACTTC
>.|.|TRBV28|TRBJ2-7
CASTGLLREQYF
TGTGCCAGCACGGGACTTTTACGGGAGCAGTACTTC
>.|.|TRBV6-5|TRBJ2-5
CASSYTPGSAQETQYF
TGTGCCAGCAGTTACACCCCCGGTAGCGCCCAAGAGACCCAGTACTTC
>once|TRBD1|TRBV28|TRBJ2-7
CASSSSGQGLVYEQYF
TGTGCCAGCAGTTCGTCCGGACAGGGCCTCGTCTACGAGCAGTACTTC
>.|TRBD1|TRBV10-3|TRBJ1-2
CAIRGDRGIDGYTF
TGTGCCATCAGGGGGGACAGGGGTATTGATGGCTACACCTTC
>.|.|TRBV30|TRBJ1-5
CAWSRDLNQPQHF
TGTGCCTGGAGCCGGGACCTCAATCAGCCCCAGCATTTT
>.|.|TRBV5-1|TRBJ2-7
CASSFGRNWEQYF
TGCGCCAGCAGCTTTGGCAGGAACTGGGAGCAGTACTTC
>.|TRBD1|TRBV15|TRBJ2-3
CATICKGATDTQYF
TGTGCCACCATCTGTAAGGGGGCCACAGATACGCAGTATTTT
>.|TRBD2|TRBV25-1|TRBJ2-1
CATGLAGPEAYNEQFF
TGTGCCACCGGACTAGCGGGACCTGAGGCCTACAATGAGCAGTTCTTC
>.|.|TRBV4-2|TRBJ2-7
CASSQERSYEQYF
TGTGCCAGCAGCCAAGAAAGAAGCTACGAGCAGTACTTC
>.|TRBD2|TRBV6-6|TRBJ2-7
CATYSAGGGLTYEQYF
TGTGCCACCTACTCAGCGGGGGGGGGCCTAACCTACGAGCAGTACTTC
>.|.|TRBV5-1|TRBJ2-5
CASSQTQQETQYF
TGCGCCAGCAGCCAAACTCAGCAAGAGACCCAGTACTTC
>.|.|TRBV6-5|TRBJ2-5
CASSHQETQYF
TGTGCCAGCAGTCACCAAGAGACCCAGTACTTC
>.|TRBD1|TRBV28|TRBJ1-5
CASSSGQGSQPQHF
TGTGCCAGCAGTTCGGGACAGGGGAGTCAGCCCCAGCATTTT
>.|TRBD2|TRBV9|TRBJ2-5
CASSPGGLAGGRETQYF
TGTGCCAGCAGCCCGGGGGGGCTAGCGGGAGGGCGAGAGACCCAGTACTTC
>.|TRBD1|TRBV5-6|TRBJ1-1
CASSYDRVVAFF
TGTGCCAGCAGCTACGACAGGGTAGTTGCTTTCTTT